These 13 T cell receptor beta chains were sequenced from one sample in a study of beta chain features in type 1 diabetes. The study reverse transcribed the entire isolated RNA, so it sequenced expressed TCRB transcripts. Sequencing used immunoSEQ multiplex PCR; TCRdb keeps in-frame clones, though not all of them. The data show over 700,000 clones, with about a sixth seen just once and 0.02% to 0.025% held by the top ten. Sequencing used naive CD4+ T cells from blood. Receptor source: a young woman in good health.

A few counts support this clone. The chain links TRBV6-5 to TRBJ2-2, with a possible D match to TRBD1 (5 bases). The CDR3 is made up of 12 amino acids. Germline loops: CDR1 MNHEY, CDR2 SVGAGI. V shed 9 bases and J shed 2 bases, with 7 bases lying between them. In DNA, the CDR3 is TGTGCCAGTCAGGGAAACACCGGGGAGCTGTTTTTT. This translates into CASQGNTGELFF.

The sample holds a few counts of this clone. The chain uses TRBV19 and TRBJ2-1; perhaps TRBD1 as D (5 bases). This CDR3 region has 15 residues. Germline V gives CDR1 LNHDA, CDR2 SQIVND (reference sequence). V was cut by 7 bases and J by 5 bases, with 18 bases left in between. The CDR3 bases are TGTGCCAGTAAGTCGGGTGCAGCAGGGAACAATGAGCAGTTCTTC. Protein: CASKSGAAGNNEQFF.

On this clone itself: At one boundary the junction diverges from the germline segment, which might be a read error. This chain joins TRBV7-2 and TRBJ2-2; 7 bases fit TRBD1. Germline V gene sequence: CDR1 SGHTA, CDR2 FQGNSA. The CDR3 covers 15 residues. This chain's CDR3 is CASSQGQVNTGELFF. The CDR3 nucleotides are TGCGCCAGCAGCCAAGGACAGGTGAACACCGGGGAGCTGTTTTTT.

The chain is built from TRBV9 and TRBJ2-5; weak D call: TRBD2 (6 bases). The CDR3 covers 15 residues. CDR1 SGDLS and CDR2 YYNGEE come from the germline V gene. V was clipped by 0 bases and J by 5 bases, with 14 bases between them. CDR3 sequence: CASSVVGGKVETQYF. The CDR3, as DNA: TGTGCCAGCAGCGTAGTTGGCGGGAAGGTGGAGACCCAGTACTTC.

The chain uses TRBV6-1 and TRBJ2-6; 7 bases are shared with TRBD1. V shed 4 bases, J shed 12 bases, and the junction held 6 bases outside the gene matches. The length of the CDR3 is 13 residues. Germline CDR1 reads MNHNS; CDR2 reads SASEGT. CDR3 coding DNA: TGTGCCAGCAGTGCCGAACGACAGGGCGTCCTGACTTTC. Amino acid sequence: CASSAERQGVLTF.

This CDR3 reads CASSIQGSGGYTF. CDR3 bases: TGTGCCAGCAGTATACAGGGATCCGGTGGCTACACCTTC. The V call is TRBV6-1, the J call TRBJ1-2; tentatively, D is TRBD1 (6 bases). Germline V gives CDR1 MNHNS, CDR2 SASEGT. This CDR3 has 13 amino acids. Trimming stripped 5 bases from V and 7 bases from J, with 14 bases between.

The V gene is TRBV28, the J gene TRBJ2-5; 9 nucleotides align to TRBD1. CDR3 length equals 19 residues. V lost 8 bases and J lost 0; bases outside the gene matches: 19. Germline CDR1 and CDR2: MDHEN and SYDVKM. CDR3: CASRRRGTGITNYQETQYF. In DNA, the CDR3 is TGTGCCAGCCGGCGCCGGGGGACAGGGATCACCAATTACCAAGAGACCCAGTACTTC. Full variable domain (missing parts from reference TRBV28 and TRBJ2-5): DVKVTQSSRYLVKRTGEKVFLECVQDMDHENMFWYRQDPGLGLRLIYFSYDVKMKEKGDIPEGYSVSREKKERFSLILESASTNQTSMYLCASRRRGTGITNYQETQYFGPGTRLLVL.

This clone was seen a handful of times. The genes are TRBV5-6 and TRBJ2-6; maybe TRBD2 (6 bases). Between the trimmed V and J ends, which lost 4 bases and 0 bases, there was a span of 20 bases. This CDR3 comprises 19 residues. Germline CDR1 SGHDT, CDR2 YYEEEE. DNA for the CDR3: TGTGCCAGCAGCCCTCCCTGGGGGGTCTTAAACTCTGGGGCCAACGTCCTGACTTTC. Protein product: CASSPPWGVLNSGANVLTF.

This clone was observed a few times. The chain recombines TRBV5-1 with TRBJ1-1, with TRBD1 as a possible D gene (5 bases). Germline assignment: CDR1 SGHRS and CDR2 YFSETQ. Trimming stripped 3 bases from V and 3 bases from J, with 9 bases between. The CDR3 runs 13 residues. CDR3 DNA: TGCGCCAGCAGCTCGGGGGACGACACTGAAGCTTTCTTT. It codes for CASSSGDDTEAFF.

Here the CDR3 reads CASSLVSGGSEQYF. In nucleotides, the CDR3 is TGTGCCAGCAGCTTAGTTAGCGGGGGGAGCGAGCAGTACTTC. V usage is TRBV7-2 and J usage is TRBJ2-7, with 10 bases lining up with TRBD2. V dropped 1 base and J dropped 6; count of bases not matched to a gene: 3. The CDR3 has 14 residues. Germline V lookup: CDR1 SGHTA, CDR2 FQGNSA. The variable domain in full, completed from reference TRBV7-2 and TRBJ2-7, reads GAGVSQSPSNKVTEKGKDVELRCDPISGHTALYWYRQSLGQGLEFLIYFQGNSAPDKSGLPSDRFSAERTGGSVSTLTIQRTQQEDSAVYLCASSLVSGGSEQYFGPGTRLTVT.

This clone was detected a few times. The chain has TRBV5-5 and TRBJ1-5, with 9 nucleotides matching TRBD1. Trimming took 5 bases from V and 2 from J; bases not matched to a gene: 5. Germline V lookup: CDR1 SGHKS, CDR2 YYEKEE (reference sequence). The CDR3 is made up of 15 amino acids. The CDR3 sequence is CASSSDRGGNQPQHF. As DNA, the CDR3 is TGTGCCAGCAGTTCGGACAGGGGAGGCAATCAGCCCCAGCATTTT.

This clone was seen more than once but under ten times. The J gene is TRBJ1-3, the V gene TRBV10-3, with a weak D call TRBD1 (5 bases). Germline CDR1 is ENHRY and CDR2 is SYGVKD. V lost 0 bases and J 4 bases, leaving 19 bases between the germline ends. The CDR3 has 18 residues. CDR3 amino acids: CAISESTFGRVTGNTIYF. CDR3 nucleotide sequence: TGTGCCATCAGTGAGTCGACGTTTGGCAGGGTAACGGGAAACACCATATATTTT.

Concerning this clone itself: This sample also contains other DNA sequences that code for the same CDR3. This chain connects TRBV28 to TRBJ2-5; perhaps TRBD1 as D (6 bases). The CDR3 is 13 residues long. The germline V and J ends were trimmed by 3 bases and 2 bases, with 7 bases remaining between them. Germline values: CDR1 MDHEN, CDR2 SYDVKM. CDR3 DNA sequence: TGTGCCAGCAGTTTGGGACAACAAGAGACCCAGTACTTC. Protein: CASSLGQQETQYF.